These T cell receptor beta chains were read from a single sample in a study of PD-1 blockade in classical Hodgkin lymphoma. Generated by immunoSEQ multiplex PCR, the TCRdb table keeps only in-frame clones and is missing some. This sample has more than 15,000 clones; about 83% occur once, and the top ten carry roughly 1.2%. Sequenced input: CD4+ T cells from blood. The receptor source for this set is a human donor with classical Hodgkin lymphoma. The CDR3 runs from the conserved cysteine through the conserved F or W. The D gene is left open where the match is weak. Not every row has a clone size; where given, it reads once, few, many or a size class.

D: NA; V: TRBV19; J: TRBJ2-1; size: once; DNA: TGTGCCAGTAGTATCCGGAGTTACAATGAGCAGTTCTTC; CDR3: CASSIRSYNEQFF
D: NA; V: TRBV2; J: TRBJ2-3; size: NA; DNA: TGTGCCAGCAGTGATGCGGGCTCTAGCGTAGTCACAGATACGCAGTATTTT; CDR3: CASSDAGSSVVTDTQYF
D: NA; V: TRBV19; J: TRBJ1-5; size: NA; DNA: TGTGCCAGTAGTGGGACAATATCCGGCAATCAGCCCCAGCATTTT; CDR3: CASSGTISGNQPQHF
D: NA; V: TRBV6-4; J: TRBJ2-1; size: NA; DNA: TGTGCCAGCAGTGACGAAGCGGGCTCTTACAATGAGCAGTTCTTC; CDR3: CASSDEAGSYNEQFF
D: TRBD1; V: TRBV15; J: TRBJ1-1; size: NA; DNA: TGTGCCACCAGCAGAGATGGACAGGGGGGAGCTTTCTTT; CDR3: CATSRDGQGGAFF
D: NA; V: TRBV5-4; J: TRBJ2-7; size: NA; DNA: TGTGCCAGCAGCTTGGGGGGCTACGAGCAGTACTTC; CDR3: CASSLGGYEQYF
D: TRBD2; V: TRBV6-1; J: TRBJ2-3; size: NA; DNA: TGTGCCAGCAGAAATCAGCGGGAGGCAGATACGCAGTATTTT; CDR3: CASRNQREADTQYF
D: NA; V: TRBV14; J: TRBJ1-1; size: NA; DNA: TGTGCCAGCAGCCAAGTGGGGCGGAGCACTGAAGCTTTCTTT; CDR3: CASSQVGRSTEAFF
D: NA; V: TRBV27; J: TRBJ2-5; size: NA; DNA: TGTGCCAGCAGTTTATGGGGCCCGACGGAGACCCAGTACTTC; CDR3: CASSLWGPTETQYF
D: NA; V: TRBV5-1; J: TRBJ2-5; size: NA; DNA: TGCGCCAGCAGGGCTTGGGGATCGGGGAAGGGAGAGACCCAGTACTTC; CDR3: CASRAWGSGKGETQYF
D: TRBD1; V: TRBV7-9; J: TRBJ1-3; size: NA; DNA: TGTGCCAGCAGCTGGAGGACAGGGAGGGGAGACACCATATATTTT; CDR3: CASSWRTGRGDTIYF
D: TRBD1; V: TRBV5-4; J: TRBJ2-1; size: NA; DNA: TGTGCCAGCAGCCCTCCGGGACAGGCAATCAATGAGCAGTTCTTC; CDR3: CASSPPGQAINEQFF
D: NA; V: TRBV7-6; J: TRBJ2-7; size: NA; DNA: TGTGCCAGCAGCTCGGGGGGCAGCTCCTACGAGCAGTACTTC; CDR3: CASSSGGSSYEQYF
D: NA; V: TRBV5-1; J: TRBJ2-3; size: NA; DNA: TGCGCCAGCAGCTCTAAAGATACGCAGTATTTT; CDR3: CASSSKDTQYF
D: TRBD1; V: TRBV2; J: TRBJ1-2; size: once; DNA: TGTGCCAGCAGTGTACAACAGGGGGTCGACGGCTACACCTTC; CDR3: CASSVQQGVDGYTF
D: NA; V: TRBV5-1; J: TRBJ2-7; size: NA; DNA: TGCGCCAGCAGCCCTCGACCTCGGGACGAGCAGTACTTC; CDR3: CASSPRPRDEQYF
D: TRBD2; V: TRBV11-2; J: TRBJ2-7; size: NA; DNA: TGTGCCAGCAGCCGGTTAGCGGGACCCTACGAGCAGTACTTC; CDR3: CASSRLAGPYEQYF
D: NA; V: TRBV5-1; J: TRBJ1-1; size: NA; DNA: TGCGCCAGCGCGGCAAGGAACACTGAAGCTTTCTTT; CDR3: CASAARNTEAFF
D: TRBD1; V: TRBV7-2; J: TRBJ1-5; size: NA; DNA: TGTGCCAGCACCAAATACGCAGGGGGGAATCAGCCCCAGCATTTT; CDR3: CASTKYAGGNQPQHF
D: TRBD2; V: TRBV11-3; J: TRBJ2-7; size: NA; DNA: TGTGCCAGCAGCTTAAAAGGCAGTGGGACTAGCGGGAGGTGGTACGAGCAGTACTTC; CDR3: CASSLKGSGTSGRWYEQYF
D: NA; V: TRBV10-1; J: TRBJ1-1; size: NA; DNA: TGCGCCAGCGCGCCCCAGCTCAACACTGAAGCTTTCTTT; CDR3: CASAPQLNTEAFF
D: TRBD2; V: TRBV5-1; J: TRBJ2-1; size: NA; DNA: TGCGCCAGCAGCTTGGAAGGCGGGAGCACTGAGCAGTTCTTC; CDR3: CASSLEGGSTEQFF
D: NA; V: TRBV7-9; J: TRBJ1-2; size: NA; DNA: TGTGCCAGCAGCTTATCCCAGGTGGGGGCCTATGGCTACACCTTC; CDR3: CASSLSQVGAYGYTF
D: TRBD2; V: TRBV6-5; J: TRBJ2-7; size: once; DNA: TGTGCCAGCAGTACCCCTAGCGGTCCCTACGAGCAGTACTTC; CDR3: CASSTPSGPYEQYF
D: NA; V: TRBV7-9; J: TRBJ2-5; size: NA; DNA: TGTGCCAGCAGCTCCCGGCCTGAACTTGAGACAACGTCAGGGACCCAGTACTTC; CDR3: CASSSRPELETTSGTQYF
D: NA; V: TRBV9; J: TRBJ2-1; size: once; DNA: TGTGCCAGCAGCGTAGAGTGGTCCCGGATCGAGGGAGGCGCCTACAATGAGCAGTTCTTC; CDR3: CASSVEWSRIEGGAYNEQFF
D: TRBD2; V: TRBV27; J: TRBJ2-1; size: NA; DNA: TGTGCCAGCAGTTTAGGGACTAGCGGTAACAATGAGCAGTTCTTC; CDR3: CASSLGTSGNNEQFF
D: NA; V: TRBV21-1; J: TRBJ1-5; size: NA; DNA: TGTGCCAGCAGCCCCCGCACCCCTTGTCGCGGTCCGGAAAGCAATCAGCCCCAGCATTTT; CDR3: CASSPRTPCRGPESNQPQHF
D: NA; V: TRBV2; J: TRBJ2-7; size: NA; DNA: TGTGCCAGCAAAGAGCAAGGCCCCACCTACGAGCAGTACTTC; CDR3: CASKEQGPTYEQYF
D: NA; V: TRBV2; J: TRBJ2-2; size: once; DNA: TGTGCCAGCAAAAGCGGGGAGCTGTTTTTT; CDR3: CASKSGELFF
D: TRBD1; V: TRBV9; J: TRBJ1-1; size: NA; DNA: TGTGCCAGCAGCCCCGGGACAGGGGAGAAGACTGAAGCTTTCTTT; CDR3: CASSPGTGEKTEAFF
D: TRBD1; V: TRBV28; J: TRBJ1-3; size: NA; DNA: TGTGCCAGCAGTTTACCGGGACAGGGGCTAGGAGGAAACACCATATATTTT; CDR3: CASSLPGQGLGGNTIYF
D: NA; V: TRBV5-1; J: TRBJ1-5; size: once; DNA: TGCGCCAGCAGCCCCGGACAGTCTAATCAGCCCCAGCATTTT; CDR3: CASSPGQSNQPQHF
D: NA; V: TRBV4-2; J: TRBJ2-2; size: NA; DNA: TGTGCCAGCAGCCAAGAAGCATCCCGAACGAACACCGGGGAGCTGTTTTTT; CDR3: CASSQEASRTNTGELFF
D: TRBD1; V: TRBV28; J: TRBJ1-4; size: NA; DNA: TGTGCCAGCAGTTTATGGGGACAGGGAAAAAGGGAAAAACTGTTTTTT; CDR3: CASSLWGQGKREKLFF
D: NA; V: TRBV19; J: TRBJ1-5; size: once; DNA: TGTGCCAGTAGCCAGGAGACGGTTGGTCGCAATCAGCCCCAGCATTTT; CDR3: CASSQETVGRNQPQHF
D: NA; V: TRBV5-6; J: TRBJ2-6; size: NA; DNA: TGTGCCAGCAGCTGGCCCCCGCTTGCAGGGGCTTCCGGGGCCAACGTCCTGACTTTC; CDR3: CASSWPPLAGASGANVLTF
D: NA; V: TRBV6-5; J: TRBJ2-2; size: NA; DNA: TGTGCCAGTAAACCGGGGCCCACCGGGGAGCTGTTTTTT; CDR3: CASKPGPTGELFF
D: NA; V: TRBV28; J: TRBJ2-5; size: NA; DNA: TGTGCCAGCAGTCGAAGGATCGCGGAAGAGACCCAGTACTTC; CDR3: CASSRRIAEETQYF
D: NA; V: TRBV7-9; J: TRBJ2-7; size: NA; DNA: TGTGCCAGCAGCTTTGAGGATTCCTTAGGGTTC; CDR3: CASSFEDSLGF
D: NA; V: TRBV10-1; J: TRBJ2-3; size: NA; DNA: TGCGCCAGCAGTGAGTCTCGGGAATCAGATACGCAGTATTTT; CDR3: CASSESRESDTQYF
D: NA; V: TRBV19; J: TRBJ1-4; size: NA; DNA: TGTGCCAGTAATTTGCGGGGGGAAAAACTGTTTTTT; CDR3: CASNLRGEKLFF
D: NA; V: TRBV18; J: TRBJ1-5; size: NA; DNA: TGTGCCACCTCGGGGGAAATGGATCAGCCCCAGCATTTT; CDR3: CATSGEMDQPQHF
D: TRBD1; V: TRBV18; J: TRBJ1-1; size: NA; DNA: TGTGCCAGCTCACGGGGACAGGGGGACACTGAAGCTTTCTTT; CDR3: CASSRGQGDTEAFF
D: TRBD2; V: TRBV2; J: TRBJ2-7; size: NA; DNA: TGTGCCAGCAGCGGACCGGGGACTAGCGGGAGAACCTACGAGCAGTACTTC; CDR3: CASSGPGTSGRTYEQYF
D: NA; V: TRBV4-2; J: TRBJ1-2; size: NA; DNA: TGTGCCAGCAGCCAAGAAGGGCAGGAGGCTAACTATGGCTACACCTTC; CDR3: CASSQEGQEANYGYTF
D: NA; V: TRBV18; J: TRBJ2-5; size: NA; DNA: TGTGCCAGCTCACCCTTGGCGGCCGGGCAAGAGACCCAGTACTTC; CDR3: CASSPLAAGQETQYF
D: TRBD1; V: TRBV18; J: TRBJ1-2; size: NA; DNA: TGTGCCAGCTCACCACCGACAGGACAGGGGACCTATGGCTACACCTTC; CDR3: CASSPPTGQGTYGYTF
D: TRBD1; V: TRBV5-1; J: TRBJ2-2; size: NA; DNA: TGCGCCAGCAGCCCAGGGACAGTGAACACCGGGGAGCTGTTTTTT; CDR3: CASSPGTVNTGELFF
D: TRBD2; V: TRBV15; J: TRBJ2-1; size: NA; DNA: TGTGCCACCAGCAGAGATCGGCTAGCGGGAGGTGATGAGCAGTTCTTC; CDR3: CATSRDRLAGGDEQFF
D: NA; V: TRBV5-1; J: TRBJ1-2; size: NA; DNA: TGCGCCAGCAGCCCGTCGTCAGTTAGACACTATGGCTACACCTTC; CDR3: CASSPSSVRHYGYTF
D: NA; V: TRBV5-1; J: TRBJ1-1; size: NA; DNA: TGTGCCAGCAGCTTGTATCCGGCTGCGAACACTGAAGCTTTCTTT; CDR3: CASSLYPAANTEAFF
D: TRBD2; V: TRBV15; J: TRBJ2-1; size: NA; DNA: TGTGCCACCAGCGGAGCTTCTAGGACTAGCGGGAGGGGAAACTACAATGAGCAGTTCTTC; CDR3: CATSGASRTSGRGNYNEQFF
D: TRBD1; V: TRBV11-2; J: TRBJ2-7; size: NA; DNA: TGTGCCAGCAGCTTAGGGACAGGGGGCCCCTACGAGCAGTACTTC; CDR3: CASSLGTGGPYEQYF
D: NA; V: TRBV28; J: TRBJ1-2; size: NA; DNA: TGTGCCAGCAGTTTAAGGGGACTTTCCCCCTATGGCTACACCTTC; CDR3: CASSLRGLSPYGYTF
D: NA; V: TRBV21-1; J: TRBJ2-1; size: NA; DNA: TGTGCCAGCAGCAAATACTCAGGGACTAGAAATTTCAATGAGCAGTTCTTC; CDR3: CASSKYSGTRNFNEQFF